This T cell receptor (beta chain) came from a study of regulatory T cells in long-lasting Graves disease. As to time point: persistent/refractory GD, antithyroid drugs over 5 years with positive TRAb. Isolated PBMC RNA provided the starting material for the TCR library. Investigators prepared the TCR beta libraries by applying iRepertoire HTBI primers and Arm-PCR of CDR3 regions. TCRdb reprocessed the multiplex PCR reads with MiXCR, giving one entry per CDR3 protein. The sample has roughly 470,000 distinct CDR3 sequences, less than 25% seen once. The CDR3 spans 15 residues. The V and J ends lost 3 bases and 9 bases, in that order; junction bases with no gene match: 11. Germline V gene sequence: CDR1 SGDLS, CDR2 YYNGEE.

The specimen was peripheral blood mononuclear cells (PBMCs), collected when the disease was refractory, from a patient treated with antithyroid drugs. V and J are TRBV9 and TRBJ2-1; 8 bases fit TRBD2. The receptor comes from a female donor with Graves disease. CDR3 sequence: CASSASGSAAPEQFF. The CDR3 DNA is TGTGCCAGCAGCGCGAGCGGGAGTGCCGCCCCTGAGCAGTTCTTC.